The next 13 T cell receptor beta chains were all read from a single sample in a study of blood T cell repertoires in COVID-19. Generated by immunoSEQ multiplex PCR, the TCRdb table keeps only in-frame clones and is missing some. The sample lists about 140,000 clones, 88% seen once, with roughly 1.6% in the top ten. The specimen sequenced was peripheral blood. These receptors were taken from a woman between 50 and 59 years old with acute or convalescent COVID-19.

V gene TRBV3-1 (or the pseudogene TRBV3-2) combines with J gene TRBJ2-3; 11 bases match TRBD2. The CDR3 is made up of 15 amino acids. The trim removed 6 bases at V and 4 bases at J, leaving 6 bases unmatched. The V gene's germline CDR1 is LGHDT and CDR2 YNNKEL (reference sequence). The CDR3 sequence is CASSFSGGAADTQYF. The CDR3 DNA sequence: TGTGCCAGCAGTTTTAGCGGGGGGGCCGCAGATACGCAGTATTTT.

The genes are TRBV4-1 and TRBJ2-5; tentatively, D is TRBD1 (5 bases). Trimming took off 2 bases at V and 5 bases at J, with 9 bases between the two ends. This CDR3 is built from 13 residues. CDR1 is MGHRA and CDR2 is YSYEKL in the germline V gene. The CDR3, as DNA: TGCGCCAGCAGCCAACCAGGGTCGGAGACCCAGTACTTC. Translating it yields CASSQPGSETQYF.

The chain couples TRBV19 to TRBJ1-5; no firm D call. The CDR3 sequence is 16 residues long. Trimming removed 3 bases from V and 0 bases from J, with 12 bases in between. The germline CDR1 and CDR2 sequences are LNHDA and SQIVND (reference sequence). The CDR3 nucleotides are TGTGCCAGTAGTATGGAGCAGCATTATAGCAATCAGCCCCAGCATTTT. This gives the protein CASSMEQHYSNQPQHF.

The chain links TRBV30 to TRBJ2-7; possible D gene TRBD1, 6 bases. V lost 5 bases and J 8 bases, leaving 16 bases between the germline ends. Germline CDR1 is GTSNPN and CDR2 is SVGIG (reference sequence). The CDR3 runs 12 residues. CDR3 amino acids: CAWQSLDSQQYF. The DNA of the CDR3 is TGTGCCTGGCAAAGCCTGGACAGCCAGCAGTACTTC. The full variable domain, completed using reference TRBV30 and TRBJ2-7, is SQTIHQWPATLVQPVGSPLSLECTVEGTSNPNLYWYRQAAGRGLQLLFYSVGIGQISSEVPQNLSASRPQDRQFILSSKKLLLSDSGFYLCAWQSLDSQQYFGPGTRLTVT.

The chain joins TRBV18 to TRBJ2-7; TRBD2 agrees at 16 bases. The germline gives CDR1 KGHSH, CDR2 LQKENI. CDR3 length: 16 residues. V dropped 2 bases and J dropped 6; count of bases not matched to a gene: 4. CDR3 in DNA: TGTGCCAGCTCACCAGGGACTAGCGGGAGGGGGATCGAGCAGTACTTC. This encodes CASSPGTSGRGIEQYF.

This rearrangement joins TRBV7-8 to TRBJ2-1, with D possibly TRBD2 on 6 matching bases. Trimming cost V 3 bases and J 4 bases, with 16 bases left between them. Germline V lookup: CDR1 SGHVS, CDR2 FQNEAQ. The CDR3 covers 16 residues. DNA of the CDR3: TGTGCCAGCAGCTTTCGGGGGACTGGCAGATACAATGAGCAGTTCTTC. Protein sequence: CASSFRGTGRYNEQFF.

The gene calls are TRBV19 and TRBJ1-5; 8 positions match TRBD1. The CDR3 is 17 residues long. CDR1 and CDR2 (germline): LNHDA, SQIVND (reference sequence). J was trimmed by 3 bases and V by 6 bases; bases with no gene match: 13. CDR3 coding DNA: TGTGCCAGTAGACCCCCCCCCGGGACAGGTAACAATCAGCCCCAGCATTTT. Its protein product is CASRPPPGTGNNQPQHF.

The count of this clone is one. CDR3 bases: TGTGCCAGCAGTACCGGGACACCTACTGAAGCTTTCTTT. Translated, it gives CASSTGTPTEAFF. The chain is built from TRBV25-1 and TRBJ1-1; the D gene is possibly TRBD1 (6 bases). V shed 5 bases and J shed 5 bases, with 12 bases lying between them. The CDR3 has 13 residues. Germline V gene lookup returns CDR1 MGHDK and CDR2 SYGVNS.

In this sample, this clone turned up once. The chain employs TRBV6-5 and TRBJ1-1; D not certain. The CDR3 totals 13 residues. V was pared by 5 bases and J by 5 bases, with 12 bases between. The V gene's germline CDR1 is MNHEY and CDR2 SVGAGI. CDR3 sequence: CASSRSFRTEAFF. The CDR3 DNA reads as TGTGCCAGCAGTCGTTCCTTTCGGACTGAAGCTTTCTTT.

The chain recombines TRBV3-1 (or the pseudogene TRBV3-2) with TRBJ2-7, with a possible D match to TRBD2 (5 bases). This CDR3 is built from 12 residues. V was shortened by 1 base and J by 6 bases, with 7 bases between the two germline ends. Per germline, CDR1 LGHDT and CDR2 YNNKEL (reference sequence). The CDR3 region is CASSQGGSEQYF. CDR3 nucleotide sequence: TGTGCCAGCAGCCAAGGAGGGTCCGAGCAGTACTTC.

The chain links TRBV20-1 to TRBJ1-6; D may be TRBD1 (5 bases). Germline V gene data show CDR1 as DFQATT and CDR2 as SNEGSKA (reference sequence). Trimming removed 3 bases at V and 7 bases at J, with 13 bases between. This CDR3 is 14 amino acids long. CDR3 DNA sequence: TGCAGTGCTAGTGTATCAGGGATCAATTCACCCCTCCACTTT. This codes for CSASVSGINSPLHF.

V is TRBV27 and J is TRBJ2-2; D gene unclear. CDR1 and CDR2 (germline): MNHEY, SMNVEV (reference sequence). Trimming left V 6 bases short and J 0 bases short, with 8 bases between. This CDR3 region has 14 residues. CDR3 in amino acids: CASSPPPNTGELFF. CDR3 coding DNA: TGTGCCAGCAGCCCTCCCCCGAACACCGGGGAGCTGTTTTTT.

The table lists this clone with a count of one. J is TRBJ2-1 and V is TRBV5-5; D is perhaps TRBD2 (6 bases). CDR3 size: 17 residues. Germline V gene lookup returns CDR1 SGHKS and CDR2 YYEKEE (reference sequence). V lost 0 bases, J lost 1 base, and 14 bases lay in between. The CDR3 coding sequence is TGTGCCAGCAGCTTGGAAAGGGTCGGGAGTTCCTACAATGAGCAGTTCTTC. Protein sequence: CASSLERVGSSYNEQFF.